This passage covers 19 T cell receptor beta chains from one sample sequenced in a study of blood T cells in healthy people across ages. Together with a sample-barcoded 5' primer, a J-beta primer mix was included in a second PCR lasting about 6 to 12 cycles. TCRdb re-analysed the 5' RACE reads in MiXCR, keeping a single row per CDR3 protein. Seen here are 780,000 or so distinct CDR3 sequences, approximately 53% observed once, and the top ten hold roughly 24%. The sample comprised blood. The source of these receptors is a man in his forties in good health.

This chain links TRBV6-2 or TRBV6-3 with TRBJ1-2, with a weak D call TRBD1 (5 bases). V was pared by 6 bases and J by 6 bases, with 11 bases between. CDR1 and CDR2 from the germline V gene are MNHEY and SVGEGT. This CDR3 is built from 12 residues. The CDR3, as DNA: TGTGCCAGCAGCCTACGACAGAATGGCTACACCTTC. Its protein is CASSLRQNGYTF.

This clonotype showed up just a few times. This rearrangement joins TRBV29-1 to TRBJ2-3; possible D gene TRBD2, 5 bases. With 4 bases removed from V and 2 bases from J, the gap between germline ends came to 10 bases. The CDR3 covers 13 residues. Germline CDR1 reads SQVTM; CDR2 reads ANQGSEA. CDR3 protein: CSVGWENTDTQYF. In DNA form, the CDR3 reads TGCAGCGTTGGTTGGGAGAACACAGATACGCAGTATTTT.

The rearrangement links TRBV3-1 to TRBJ2-4; 7 bases are shared with TRBD1. Germline lookup yields CDR1 LGHDT and CDR2 YNNKEL (reference sequence). V lost 11 bases to trimming and J lost 5 bases; unmatched junction nucleotides: 9. The CDR3 runs 13 residues. The CDR3 region has the DNA TGTGCCGGCAAGATAACAGGGGAAAACATTCAGTACTTC. This codes for CAGKITGENIQYF.

The chain recombines TRBV18 with TRBJ2-4; TRBD1 aligns across 11 bases. The J call may be in error: the DNA end matches TRBJ2-5 better. The germline V gene encodes CDR1 KGHSH and CDR2 LQKENI. The CDR3 is 14 residues long. The CDR3, as DNA: TGTGCCAGCTCACCAGGGGACAGGGGGGAGACCCAGTACTTC. It specifies CASSPGDRGETQYF.

The rearrangement joins TRBV29-1 to TRBJ2-3, with D unclear. V lost 7 bases and J lost 2, with 10 bases in between. The CDR3 runs 12 residues. Germline values: CDR1 SQVTM, CDR2 ANQGSEA. The CDR3 sequence is CSAGEPTDTQYF. The DNA for the CDR3 is TGCAGCGCCGGAGAGCCCACAGATACGCAGTATTTT.

This chain links TRBV3-1 with TRBJ1-4; 7 nucleotides align to TRBD1. The V gene's germline CDR1 is LGHDT and CDR2 YNNKEL (reference sequence). J gave up 4 bases and V 5 bases, and 16 bases lay outside the gene matches. The CDR3 runs to 18 residues. CDR3 coding DNA: TGTGCCAGCAGCTCCGGGACAGCAACACCAAAGAGTAATGAAAAACTGTTTTTT. Translation gives CASSSGTATPKSNEKLFF.

The J gene is TRBJ2-5, the V gene TRBV29-1, with unresolved D. CDR3 length: 13 residues. The V gene lost 2 bases and the J gene lost 0 bases, with 7 bases spanning the gap. CDR1 and CDR2 (germline): SQVTM, ANQGSEA. CDR3 protein: CSVEKGYQETQYF. The CDR3 DNA reads as TGCAGCGTTGAAAAAGGGTACCAAGAGACCCAGTACTTC.

V usage is TRBV7-9 and J usage is TRBJ2-7; 8 bases fit TRBD1. The V gene's germline CDR1 is SEHNR and CDR2 FQNEAQ (reference sequence). The V gene end was trimmed by 5 bases and the J gene end by 6 bases; junction bases not matched to a gene: 9. The CDR3 has 14 amino acids. CDR3 in amino acids: CASSLGQGAIEQYF. CDR3 in DNA: TGTGCCAGCAGCCTCGGACAGGGAGCGATCGAGCAGTACTTC.

The chain has TRBV9 and TRBJ2-7; 7 bases agree with TRBD2. This CDR3 contains 15 residues. With 3 bases clipped from V and 2 bases from J, the junction kept 8 bases outside the gene matches. Germline V lookup: CDR1 SGDLS, CDR2 YYNGEE. Here the CDR3 reads CASSAAGDGPYEQYF. The CDR3, as DNA: TGTGCCAGCAGCGCCGCGGGAGACGGACCCTACGAGCAGTACTTC.

The CDR3 coding sequence is TGTGCCAGCAGCTTCGGCGGGATAGGGGACGAGCAGTACTTC. Amino acid sequence: CASSFGGIGDEQYF. The chain is built from TRBV7-9 and TRBJ2-7; D may be TRBD2 (6 bases). There are 14 residues in the CDR3. Between the trimmed V and J ends, which lost 3 bases and 5 bases, there was a span of 14 bases. CDR1 and CDR2 (germline): SEHNR, FQNEAQ (reference sequence).

The chain uses TRBV29-1 and TRBJ2-3; perhaps TRBD1 as D (8 bases). Trimming shortened V by 7 bases and J by 1 base, and 21 bases separated the two germline ends. This CDR3 contains 16 residues. Per the germline V gene, CDR1 is SQVTM and CDR2 is ANQGSEA. CDR3 DNA: TGCAGCGCAAGCTCACAGGGGGGAGGGGGCACAGATACGCAGTATTTT. As protein: CSASSQGGGGTDTQYF.

CDR3 in DNA: TGCAGCGTTTCCCGGGAGGCGGATACGCAGTATTTT. Amino acids: CSVSREADTQYF. The gene calls are TRBV29-1 and TRBJ2-3; TRBD2 matches 7 bases. The CDR3 totals 12 residues. Germline V gives CDR1 SQVTM, CDR2 ANQGSEA. J gave up 6 bases and V 5 bases, and 5 bases lay outside the gene matches.

The rearrangement links TRBV3-1 to TRBJ2-3; D is uncertain. The V end lost 1 base, the J end lost 7 bases, and 9 bases lay between the germline ends. The CDR3 runs 13 residues. The V gene's germline CDR1 is LGHDT and CDR2 YNNKEL (reference sequence). In DNA form, the CDR3 reads TGTGCCAGCAGCCAAGTCGACGGACATACGCAGTATTTT. It yields the protein CASSQVDGHTQYF.

The chain recombines TRBV4-3 with TRBJ2-7; no definite D call. V was cut by 0 bases and J by 1 base, with 13 bases left in between. Germline V gene lookup returns CDR1 LGHNA and CDR2 YSLEER. The CDR3 sequence is 16 residues long. The CDR3 protein is CASSQDRLDPSYEQYF. The CDR3 bases are TGCGCCAGCAGCCAAGATCGGCTAGACCCATCCTACGAGCAGTACTTC.

The chain links TRBV7-9 to TRBJ2-1; 11 bases agree with TRBD2. The germline V gene has CDR1 SEHNR and CDR2 FQNEAQ (reference sequence). Trimming took 2 bases from V and 4 from J; bases not matched to a gene: 4. This CDR3 comprises 16 residues. This CDR3 reads CASSLLGLADYNEQFF. The CDR3 DNA reads TGTGCCAGCAGCTTATTGGGACTAGCGGATTACAATGAGCAGTTCTTC.

The CDR3 here is CASSLWRSNSPLHF. In nucleotides, the CDR3 is TGTGCCAGCAGTTTGTGGCGGTCCAATTCACCCCTCCACTTT. This sequence joins TRBV12-3 or TRBV12-4 and TRBJ1-6; D remains unclear. The CDR3 sequence is 14 residues long. The V and J ends lost 3 bases and 7 bases respectively, with 10 bases between them.

This clonotype has ten or more counts. The V and J genes are TRBV20-1 and TRBJ1-2; TRBD1 matches at 7 bases. Trimming removed 3 bases from V and 6 bases from J; junction bases left unmatched: 10. Germline assignment: CDR1 DFQATT and CDR2 SNEGSKA (reference sequence). The CDR3 runs 14 residues. DNA for the CDR3: TGCAGTGCTAGTCCAGGGGGTCGTCTGGATGGCTACACCTTC. This codes for CSASPGGRLDGYTF.

The genes are TRBV3-1 and TRBJ2-5, with unresolved D. This CDR3 comprises 14 residues. From germline, CDR1 is LGHDT and CDR2 YNNKEL (reference sequence). Trimming removed 1 base from V and 2 bases from J, with 8 bases in between. The CDR3 here is CASSQGGLQETQYF. CDR3 coding DNA: TGTGCCAGCAGCCAAGGTGGGTTACAAGAGACCCAGTACTTC.

The chain recombines TRBV5-1 with TRBJ1-1; TRBD1 agrees at 10 bases. The V gene end was trimmed by 3 bases and the J gene end by 7 bases; junction bases not matched to a gene: 9. Looked up from germline, CDR1 is SGHRS and CDR2 is YFSETQ. This CDR3 contains 15 residues. CDR3 sequence: CASSSTGTGVNEAFF. The DNA for the CDR3 is TGCGCCAGCAGCTCCACCGGGACAGGGGTAAATGAAGCTTTCTTT.